This TCR beta chain is from a study of T-cell memory formation after mild COVID-19. Concerning this clonotype itself: This likely comes from a read error, as the CDR3 has no conserved phenylalanine or tryptophan at its end.

TCRdb reanalysed the 5' RACE reads using MiXCR and keeps one entry per CDR3 protein. Of around 53,000 distinct CDR3 sequences listed, 10% to 15% were seen once; the top ten hold under 25%. The V end was cut by 0 bases, the J end by 4 bases, with 9 bases between. Germline CDR1 is ENHRY and CDR2 is SYGVKD. This CDR3 has 14 residues. The sample taken for sequencing was PBMCs or a T cell subset sorted from them (not recorded which). The V and J genes are TRBV10-3 and TRBJ1-2; D perhaps matches TRBD1 (6 bases). The origin of this receptor is a man aged 18 to 29 who had mild COVID-19 (a few samples of this study predate the infection). Cell type and time point are not known. In nucleotides, the CDR3 is TGTGCCATCAGTGAGTCGGAGGGGGGCTATGGCTACACCTTA. Amino acid sequence: CAISESEGGYGYTL.